Detailed here is one TCR beta chain. As yet, its antigen is unknown. Study conclusions and caveats: Whole repertoires were not studied in the larger cohort, only one V-J beta rearrangement. In terms of TCR gene usage, tumor memory CD4+ T cells clustered together with blood and lymph node memory CD4+ cells, as well as with lymph node naive CD4+ cells. Tumor Treg TCRs overlapped most with tumor naive CD4+ cells.

This CDR3 region has 13 residues. Germline values: CDR1 SGHTA, CDR2 FQGNSA. Trimming cost V 5 bases and J 1 base, with 6 bases left between them. Treg sorting used a CD4+CD25+CD127-/low gate. Constant-region reverse primers amplified full-length variable regions, followed by semi-nested Nested Universal Primer A PCR. TCRdb used MiXCR to reprocess the 5' RACE reads, holding one entry per CDR3 protein. The sample yields approximately 9,000 distinct CDR3 sequences, around 34% seen once. This TCR was sampled from a female donor with breast cancer. Sequenced sample: Tregs sorted from blood. The chain recombines TRBV7-2 with TRBJ1-5, with D uncertain. CDR3 residues: CASSLSSNQPQHF. The CDR3 coding sequence is TGTGCCAGCAGCCTGAGCAGCAATCAGCCCCAGCATTTT.